The sequence of this T cell receptor beta chain was determined in a study of blood T cell repertoires in COVID-19. Looking at the study overall: Samples taken during acute and convalescent COVID-19 were collected in the United States, Italy and Spain.

The length of the CDR3 is 12 residues. V lost 9 bases and J lost 7, with 16 bases in between. Germline CDR1 and CDR2: MNHEY and SVGAGI. In the authors' methods: By means of reference gene primer amplification, nucleated cell counts were estimated. TCRdb's table, derived via immunoSEQ multiplex PCR, lists solely in-frame clones and lacks some. V, J and clone size were drawn from that table, and D and trimming were deduced from the DNA. The sample consists of approximately 24,000 clones, roughly 87% of them appearing once. This TCR was recovered from a human donor in a cohort sampled during active COVID-19. This chain connects TRBV6-5 to TRBJ2-7; the D is unclear. Sequencing was done on a sample of peripheral blood. Here the CDR3 DNA reads TGTGCCAGTTTAGACTCCCTCGAGGAGCAGTACTTC. Its protein product is CASLDSLEEQYF.